The 6 T cell receptor beta chains below come from one sample, sequenced in a study of T-cell reconstitution after alpha-beta-depleted transplantation in children. This sample's TCRbeta library carried unique molecular identifier barcodes. From the PCR reads, TCRdb called clonotypes with MiXCR, one entry per CDR3 protein. The sample consists of some 120,000 distinct CDR3 sequences, around a tenth of them appearing once. Sequencing was performed on PBMCs, mostly from graft donor cells, taken 180 days after TCRalphabeta/CD19-depleted stem cell transplant. The receptors here all came from a girl in the first two years of life who had a stem cell transplant for combined immunodeficiency, so the T cells may come from the graft donor.

This clonotype was picked up a small number of times. This chain uses TRBV6-2 or TRBV6-3 with TRBJ2-5; tentatively, D is TRBD2 (6 bases). The CDR3 consists of 15 residues. V shed 0 bases and J shed 8 bases, with 16 bases lying between them. CDR1 is MNHEY and CDR2 is SVGEGT in the germline V gene. The CDR3: CASSYSGTPHGTQYF. The CDR3 DNA follows: TGTGCCAGCAGTTACTCGGGGACTCCCCATGGAACCCAGTACTTC.

This clonotype was seen only a few times. V usage is TRBV10-3 and J usage is TRBJ2-1; 7 bases align to TRBD2. CDR3 length equals 17 residues. The germline CDR1 and CDR2 sequences are ENHRY and SYGVKD. V was clipped by 6 bases and J by 0 bases; unmatched bases: 11. CDR3: CAIRGGAGRSSYNEQFF. CDR3 sequence (DNA): TGTGCCATCAGGGGCGGAGCGGGAAGGAGCTCCTACAATGAGCAGTTCTTC.

This clonotype was found a few times. The CDR3 here is CASSSEGGSTDTQYF. CDR3 bases: TGCGCCAGCAGCTCGGAGGGCGGGAGCACAGATACGCAGTATTTT. This chain connects TRBV5-1 to TRBJ2-3; the D gene is possibly TRBD2 (6 bases). The CDR3 runs to 15 residues. Germline CDR1 is SGHRS and CDR2 is YFSETQ. Trimming pared 3 bases from V and 0 bases from J, leaving 11 bases between. Combining the CDR3 with reference TRBV5-1 and TRBJ2-3 gives the whole variable domain KAGVTQTPRYLIKTRGQQVTLSCSPISGHRSVSWYQQTPGQGLQFLFEYFSETQRNKGNFPGRFSGRQFSNSRSEMNVSTLELGDSALYLCASSSEGGSTDTQYFGPGTRLTVL.

Points on this clonotype: Mismatch with germline at one junction end may stem from a read error. The rearrangement joins TRBV7-7 to TRBJ1-2; D is unresolved. The CDR3 loop spans 14 amino acids. Germline lookup yields CDR1 SSHAT and CDR2 FNYEAQ (reference sequence). CDR3 protein: CASSFSERAYGYTF. The CDR3 DNA sequence: TGTGCTAGCAGCTTTTCTGAAAGGGCCTATGGCTACACCTTC. Full variable domain (remainder filled in from reference TRBV7-7 and TRBJ1-2): GAGVSQSPRYKVTKRGQDVTLRCDPISSHATLYWYQQALGQGPEFLTYFNYEAQPDKSGLPSDRFSAERPEGSISTLTIQRTEQRDSAMYRCASSFSERAYGYTFGSGTRLTVV.

There are a few counts of this clonotype. The chain couples TRBV20-1 to TRBJ2-7, with a weak D call TRBD1 (5 bases). The CDR3 is 12 residues long. Per the germline V gene, CDR1 is DFQATT and CDR2 is SNEGSKA (reference sequence). The germline V and J ends were trimmed by 0 bases and 7 bases, with 10 bases remaining between them. The CDR3 DNA follows: TGCAGTGCTAGAGAAGACAGTGATGAGCAGTACTTC. Encoded protein: CSAREDSDEQYF.

This clonotype was detected only a few times. The rearrangement uses TRBV19 and TRBJ2-2, with D unclear. The V end was cut by 4 bases, the J end by 3 bases, with 15 bases between. CDR1 LNHDA and CDR2 SQIVND come from the germline V gene (reference sequence). This CDR3 region has 16 residues. The CDR3, as DNA: TGTGCCAGTAGTAATATCGGGTTAAGGGACACCGGGGAGCTGTTTTTT. This encodes CASSNIGLRDTGELFF. Variable domain in full (rest from reference TRBV19 and TRBJ2-2): DGGITQSPKYLFRKEGQNVTLSCEQNLNHDAMYWYRQDPGQGLRLIYYSQIVNDFQKGDIAEGYSVSREKKESFPLTVTSAQKNPTAFYLCASSNIGLRDTGELFFGEGSRLTVL.